Each of the 14 T cell receptor beta chains below was sequenced from the same sample in a study of T cells in Graves' hyperthyroidism and ophthalmopathy (dated by TCRdb to between 2018 and 2020). The receptor library was made with multiplex PCR. The sequencer listed for this sample is Illumina HiSeq 2000. TCR beta CDR3 regions were amplified from RNA transcripts. The TCR CDR3 was subjected to a first round of RT-PCR using the HTBI primer set and the Qiagen OneStep RT-PCR kit. TCRdb itself trimmed the public reads at Q25 with fastp, ran MiXCR and retained productive beta chains. Each entry is one CDR3 protein sequence, shown with its most common DNA and genes. This sample is represented by 370,000 or so distinct CDR3 sequences; roughly 25% of them were singletons. Less than 85% of the sample belongs to the ten largest clones. Sequenced: blood. Receptor source: a man in his fifties with Graves' hyperthyroidism.

The sample holds many counts of this clonotype. V usage is TRBV7-2 and J usage is TRBJ1-1; D remains ambiguous. The germline V gene has CDR1 SGHTA and CDR2 FQGNSA. The CDR3 is made up of 14 amino acids. V dropped 1 base and J dropped 1 base, with 7 bases sitting between them. In DNA form, the CDR3 reads TGTGCCAGCAGCTTAGACAACAGGAACACTGAAGCTTTCTTT. Translated, it gives CASSLDNRNTEAFF.

V usage is TRBV11-1 and J usage is TRBJ2-5, with D tentatively TRBD1 (6 bases). V lost 5 bases to trimming and J lost 1 base, with 14 bases between them. Germline CDR1 is SGHAT and CDR2 is FQDESV (reference sequence). This CDR3 is built from 15 residues. The CDR3 DNA reads as TGTGCCAGCAGCCCACGGCGGACAGCCCAAGAGACCCAGTACTTC. It encodes CASSPRRTAQETQYF.

The sample holds many counts of this clonotype. The V call is TRBV11-2, the J call TRBJ2-7, with 8 bases that match TRBD2. J gave up 5 bases and V 5 bases, and 11 bases lay outside the gene matches. Germline V gene sequence: CDR1 SGHAT, CDR2 FQNNGV. CDR3 size: 15 residues. The CDR3 DNA is TGTGCCAGCAGCCCCAGACTGGCGGGAGGAAACGAGCAGTACTTC. The encoded protein is CASSPRLAGGNEQYF.

The chain uses TRBV27 and TRBJ2-5; 7 nucleotides agree with TRBD1. The CDR3 spans 11 residues. The trim removed 10 bases at V and 12 bases at J, leaving 11 bases unmatched. Germline lookup yields CDR1 MNHEY and CDR2 SMNVEV (reference sequence). CDR3 sequence: CAIRQGRFEYF. As DNA, the CDR3 is TGTGCCATCCGACAGGGTCGTTTTGAGTACTTC.

This clonotype has only a few counts. The rearrangement joins TRBV24-1 to TRBJ1-1, with 9 bases that match TRBD1. CDR1 and CDR2 (germline): KGHDR, SFDVKD. V was clipped by 4 bases and J by 5 bases; unmatched bases: 4. The CDR3 has 14 residues. The CDR3: CATSDTGGGTEAFF. Here the CDR3 DNA reads TGTGCCACCAGTGACACAGGGGGCGGAACTGAAGCTTTCTTT.

The gene calls are TRBV5-6 and TRBJ1-1, with D hard to call. The germline V gene encodes CDR1 SGHDT and CDR2 YYEEEE. V dropped 2 bases and J dropped 1 base, with 15 bases sitting between them. The CDR3 spans 16 residues. CDR3 protein: CASSFQEIGENTEAFF. The CDR3 bases are TGTGCCAGCAGCTTCCAAGAGATCGGAGAGAACACTGAAGCTTTCTTT.

This clonotype was seen ten or more times. The V gene is TRBV2, the J gene TRBJ2-7; TRBD2 agrees at 13 bases. Germline V gene sequence: CDR1 SNHLY, CDR2 FYNNEI. This CDR3 has 14 amino acids. V lost 3 bases, J lost 6 bases, and 2 bases stayed unmatched. The CDR3 DNA follows: TGTGCCAGCAGTGAGAGGACTAGCGGGAGCGAGCAGTACTTC. This encodes CASSERTSGSEQYF.

In its sample, this clonotype was seen a few times. J is TRBJ1-1 and V is TRBV6-1; 7 nucleotides agree with TRBD1. This CDR3 comprises 20 residues. After removal of 5 bases from V and 1 base from J, the junction contained 22 bases not matched to a gene. In germline, CDR1 is MNHNS, CDR2 SASEGT. The CDR3 sequence is CASSQGEEGRTGTANTEAFF. DNA of the CDR3: TGTGCCAGCAGTCAGGGGGAGGAGGGGAGAACCGGGACAGCGAACACTGAAGCTTTCTTT.

This chain connects TRBV6-2 or TRBV6-3 to TRBJ2-7; possible D gene TRBD1, 7 bases. The CDR3 is 17 amino acids. The V gene lost 0 bases and the J gene lost 2 bases, with 17 bases spanning the gap. Germline lookup yields CDR1 MNHEY and CDR2 SVGEGT. This CDR3 is CASSYSSTGRTPYEQYF. The CDR3 coding sequence is TGTGCCAGCAGTTACTCGTCGACAGGGAGGACTCCCTACGAGCAGTACTTC.

V is TRBV20-1 and J is TRBJ1-1; 8 nucleotides match TRBD1. This CDR3 region has 13 residues. The germline gives CDR1 DFQATT, CDR2 SNEGSKA (reference sequence). Unmatched junction bases numbered 3, after V lost 5 bases and J lost 1 base. The CDR3 region is CSALQGGNTEAFF. The CDR3 DNA follows: TGCAGTGCTTTACAGGGGGGGAACACTGAAGCTTTCTTT.

This clonotype was observed a handful of times. This chain connects TRBV7-9 to TRBJ2-3; no clear D gene. The ends were cut back, 1 base at V and 4 bases at J, with 6 bases in the middle. From germline, CDR1 is SEHNR and CDR2 FQNEAQ (reference sequence). The CDR3 has 13 residues. Here the CDR3 reads CASSLVTADTQYF. In nucleotides, the CDR3 is TGTGCCAGCAGCTTAGTAACGGCAGATACGCAGTATTTT.

The table lists this clonotype with a few counts. The rearrangement links TRBV10-2 to TRBJ2-7; no reliable D call. The CDR3 contains 12 residues. Trimming took 3 bases from V and 2 from J, leaving 5 bases between them. CDR1 is WSHSY and CDR2 is SAAADI in the germline V gene. CDR3 protein: CASSDQTYEQYF. In nucleotides, the CDR3 is TGCGCCAGCAGTGACCAAACCTACGAGCAGTACTTC.

Here the CDR3 reads CASSETSGSGADTQYF. The CDR3 DNA follows: TGTGCCAGCAGTGAGACTAGCGGGAGTGGTGCAGATACGCAGTATTTT. The genes are TRBV25-1 and TRBJ2-3; 12 bases are shared with TRBD2. Per germline, CDR1 MGHDK and CDR2 SYGVNS. The CDR3 runs to 16 residues. After removal of 3 bases from V and 4 bases from J, the junction contained 5 bases not matched to a gene. Full variable domain (outside the CDR3, taken from reference TRBV25-1 and TRBJ2-3): EADIYQTPRYLVIGTGKKITLECSQTMGHDKMYWYQQDPGMELHLIHYSYGVNSTEKGDLSSESTVSRIRTEHFPLTLESARPSHTSQYLCASSETSGSGADTQYFGPGTRLTVL.

The rearrangement uses TRBV7-9 and TRBJ1-5, with a possible D match to TRBD1 (5 bases). The CDR3 is 14 residues long. Trimming left V 3 bases short and J 6 bases short, with 12 bases between. Germline V gene data show CDR1 as SEHNR and CDR2 as FQNEAQ (reference sequence). CDR3 sequence: CASSLGEGSQPQHF. The CDR3 DNA follows: TGTGCCAGCAGCTTGGGTGAGGGGAGTCAGCCCCAGCATTTT.